This TCR beta chain was sequenced during a study of cytomegalovirus exposure and HLA in healthy donors. General study points: Cytomegalovirus status, reportedly, was diagnosed with high specificity and sensitivity by the classifier. Per published accounts, TCR beta sequences correctly predicted the HLA-A and HLA-B alleles of most subjects. Later analysis revealed greater clonal expansion in HLA-associated TCR beta chains than in equally common others.

A multiplex PCR was run with 60 Vbeta primers and 13 Jbeta primers. Original analysis: The count from a later analysis was about 80 million unique TCR beta chains, some 9.9 million of them shared. Produced via immunoSEQ multiplex PCR; TCRdb's table is partial and in-frame only. Clone size and V and J calls were adopted from that table, with D and trimming inferred from the DNA. Among around 190,000 clones listed, around 90% were seen once. After removal of 5 bases from V and 7 bases from J, the junction contained 7 bases not matched to a gene. This CDR3 has 13 residues. CDR1 is SGHDT and CDR2 is YYEEEE in the germline V gene. A note on this clone: The target antigen is unknown.

This clonotype was sampled from a boy younger than 10 in good health and CMV-seronegative. The sequencing sample was made of PBMCs. The J gene is TRBJ1-1, the V gene TRBV5-6, with 8 bases lining up with TRBD1. CDR3 DNA: TGTGCCAGCAGACCTACAGGGGGGCTTGAAGCTTTCTTT. Its protein product is CASRPTGGLEAFF.